These 24 T cell receptor beta chains share one sample of origin, sequenced in a study of molecular identifiers for immune sequencing clone quantification. In TCRdb, the PCR reads were re-called with MiXCR into one record per CDR3 protein. The sample has 460,000 or so distinct CDR3 sequences, roughly 25% seen once. The material sequenced was naive CD8+ T cells from blood, with Jurkat cell RNA spiked in. Subset specified: FACS-sorted CD8+CD4-CCR7+CD45RA+ naive T cells. These receptors were collected from a human donor in good health. Some libraries in this study had Jurkat cell RNA spiked in.

This clonotype was seen ten or more times. This sequence joins TRBV20-1 and TRBJ2-7; 8 nucleotides align to TRBD1. CDR3 length: 11 residues. The germline gives CDR1 DFQATT, CDR2 SNEGSKA (reference sequence). The trim removed 6 bases at V and 5 bases at J, leaving 3 bases unmatched. The CDR3 here is CSAKTGDEQYF. The CDR3 nucleotides are TGCAGTGCCAAGACAGGGGACGAGCAGTACTTC.

This clonotype was observed a few times. The rearrangement uses TRBV6-6 and TRBJ1-2; TRBD1 aligns across 10 bases. V lost 6 bases, J lost 1 base, and 8 bases stayed unmatched. The CDR3 spans 16 residues. The V gene's germline CDR1 is MNHNY and CDR2 SVGAGI (reference sequence). CDR3 nucleotides: TGTGCCAGCAGCCGCGGGACAGGGGATTATAACTATGGCTACACCTTC. Protein product: CASSRGTGDYNYGYTF.

For this clonotype: Likely a read error: the CDR3 ends without its conserved phenylalanine or tryptophan. This chain links TRBV12-5 with TRBJ2-1, with a tentative D call TRBD2 (6 bases). This CDR3 spans 14 amino acids. The germline V gene encodes CDR1 LGHNT and CDR2 FRNRAP. With 6 bases removed from V and 1 base from J, the gap between germline ends came to 10 bases. The CDR3 DNA sequence: TGTGCTAGTGGCTATAGCGGATCCTACAATGAGCAGTTCTCC. Protein product: CASGYSGSYNEQFS.

This clonotype was counted only a few times. The chain carries TRBV10-3 and TRBJ2-5, with 7 bases lining up with TRBD1. V shed 0 bases and J 2 bases; nucleotides not matched to a gene: 6. Germline V gene data show CDR1 as ENHRY and CDR2 as SYGVKD. The CDR3 runs 16 residues. DNA of the CDR3: TGTGCCATCAGTGAGTCCGAGACAGGGATACAAGAGACCCAGTACTTC. As protein: CAISESETGIQETQYF.

This clonotype was counted ten times or more. The chain combines TRBV30 with TRBJ2-3; the D gene is possibly TRBD1 (6 bases). Trimming stripped 6 bases from V and 5 bases from J, with 12 bases between. This CDR3 is built from 12 residues. Germline V lookup: CDR1 GTSNPN, CDR2 SVGIG (reference sequence). CDR3 protein: CACDQGIDTQYF. The CDR3 nucleotides are TGTGCCTGCGATCAGGGGATAGATACGCAGTATTTT. The complete variable domain, with remaining parts taken from reference TRBV30 and TRBJ2-3, reads SQTIHQWPATLVQPVGSPLSLECTVEGTSNPNLYWYRQAAGRGLQLLFYSVGIGQISSEVPQNLSASRPQDRQFILSSKKLLLSDSGFYLCACDQGIDTQYFGPGTRLTVL.

This clonotype was seen a handful of times. The chain employs TRBV7-9 and TRBJ1-1; the D gene is possibly TRBD1 (6 bases). Germline V gene sequence: CDR1 SEHNR, CDR2 FQNEAQ (reference sequence). Trimming removed 10 bases from V and 5 bases from J, with 17 bases in between. CDR3 size: 13 residues. CDR3 coding DNA: TGTGCCACCGTGGGGGGGAGGGGGACTGAAGCTTTCTTT. It specifies CATVGGRGTEAFF.

The gene calls are TRBV28 and TRBJ2-2; 9 bases are shared with TRBD1. V lost 4 bases, J lost 3 bases, and 6 bases stayed unmatched. The CDR3 has 16 residues. Germline CDR1 and CDR2: MDHEN and SYDVKM. The CDR3: CASSSGTGFYTGELFF. The CDR3 coding sequence is TGTGCCAGCAGTTCCGGGACAGGGTTTTACACCGGGGAGCTGTTTTTT.

Concerning this clonotype: Given the absence of the conserved phenylalanine or tryptophan at the CDR3 end, a read error is likely. The V and J genes are TRBV12-3 or TRBV12-4 and TRBJ2-3; 9 bases are shared with TRBD2. This CDR3 contains 16 residues. V lost 2 bases, J lost 2 bases, and 5 bases stayed unmatched. The CDR3 protein is CASSLTGLADTDTQYS. For the CDR3, the DNA is TGTGCCAGCAGTTTAACGGGACTAGCCGACACAGATACGCAGTATTCT.

This chain links TRBV10-2 with TRBJ1-1; D is ambiguous. V was cut by 3 bases and J by 0 bases, with 8 bases left in between. Germline V gene sequence: CDR1 WSHSY, CDR2 SAAADI. The CDR3 contains 14 residues. The CDR3 DNA sequence: TGCGCCAGCAGTGACAGGACCATGAACACTGAAGCTTTCTTT. It codes for CASSDRTMNTEAFF.

This clonotype showed up many times. The chain is built from TRBV7-6 and TRBJ2-3, with 12 positions matching TRBD2. The CDR3 runs to 20 residues. V lost 5 bases to trimming and J lost 1 base; unmatched junction nucleotides: 16. Germline CDR1 is SGHVS and CDR2 is FNYEAQ. CDR3: CASSRLEDPRLAGGTDTQYF. The DNA for the CDR3 is TGTGCCAGCAGCCGCCTGGAGGATCCGAGACTAGCGGGGGGCACAGATACGCAGTATTTT.

This clonotype came up a few times. The gene calls are TRBV19 and TRBJ2-7; tentatively, D is TRBD1 (6 bases). Germline V gene data show CDR1 as LNHDA and CDR2 as SQIVND (reference sequence). Trimming pared 5 bases from V and 4 bases from J, leaving 15 bases between. This CDR3 contains 14 residues. The CDR3 is CASSSRDTLYEQYF. DNA of the CDR3: TGTGCCAGTAGTTCCCGGGACACTTTATACGAGCAGTACTTC.

The rearrangement links TRBV18 to TRBJ1-1; D not certain. Germline V gene sequence: CDR1 KGHSH, CDR2 LQKENI. Trimming left V 3 bases short and J 1 base short, with 15 bases between. The CDR3 loop spans 16 amino acids. CDR3 loop: CASSPPNSPANTEAFF. CDR3 nucleotides: TGTGCCAGCTCACCCCCTAATAGCCCGGCGAACACTGAAGCTTTCTTT.

The table lists this clonotype with many counts. This chain joins TRBV28 and TRBJ1-1, with D perhaps TRBD1 (6 bases). This CDR3 has 14 amino acids. Germline V lookup: CDR1 MDHEN, CDR2 SYDVKM. V lost 6 bases and J 2 bases, leaving 13 bases between the germline ends. CDR3 sequence reads: CASRWTDSNTEAFF. CDR3 nucleotide sequence: TGTGCCAGCAGATGGACGGACAGCAACACTGAAGCTTTCTTT.

This clonotype was seen a handful of times. V is TRBV7-9 and J is TRBJ2-5; the D is unclear. The CDR3 loop spans 17 amino acids. Germline V gene data show CDR1 as SEHNR and CDR2 as FQNEAQ (reference sequence). The V gene lost 4 bases and the J gene lost 0 bases, with 18 bases spanning the gap. CDR3 coding DNA: TGTGCCAGCAGCTCTATCGGACGGAAATATTACCAAGAGACCCAGTACTTC. Amino acids: CASSSIGRKYYQETQYF.

J is TRBJ2-5 and V is TRBV20-1, with D uncertain. There are 10 residues in the CDR3. Germline V lookup: CDR1 DFQATT, CDR2 SNEGSKA (reference sequence). V was cut by 3 bases and J by 3 bases, with 2 bases left in between. The CDR3 nucleotides are TGCAGTGCTAGTAAAGAGACCCAGTACTTC. Its protein product is CSASKETQYF.

This clonotype was seen many times. The chain has TRBV4-1 and TRBJ1-1; D remains ambiguous. CDR3 size: 14 residues. The V gene's germline CDR1 is MGHRA and CDR2 YSYEKL. Trimming took off 4 bases at V and 0 bases at J, with 9 bases between the two ends. The CDR3 DNA sequence: TGCGCCAGCAGCCGGGTCGTAATGAACACTGAAGCTTTCTTT. Translation: CASSRVVMNTEAFF.

This clonotype was seen many times. The rearrangement links TRBV9 to TRBJ1-4, with 8 bases matching TRBD1. The CDR3 runs 16 residues. J gave up 2 bases and V 3 bases, and 6 bases lay outside the gene matches. CDR1 and CDR2 from the germline V gene are SGDLS and YYNGEE. CDR3 sequence reads: CASSAYRGSTNEKLFF. In nucleotides, the CDR3 is TGTGCCAGCAGCGCTTACAGGGGGTCTACTAATGAAAAACTGTTTTTT.

This rearrangement joins TRBV27 to TRBJ1-5; D gene unclear. The germline V and J ends were trimmed by 8 bases and 0 bases, with 14 bases remaining between them. Germline loops: CDR1 MNHEY, CDR2 SMNVEV (reference sequence). This CDR3 has 15 residues. CDR3 region: CASQKTGNSNQPQHF. DNA of the CDR3: TGTGCCAGCCAGAAAACCGGGAATAGCAATCAGCCCCAGCATTTT.

As for this clonotype: This could be a read error, since a much larger clone is one nucleotide away. The chain employs TRBV4-3 and TRBJ2-1; D is uncertain. The CDR3 runs 15 residues. Trimming shortened V by 0 bases and J by 9 bases, and 15 bases separated the two germline ends. CDR1 is LGHNA, CDR2 YSLEER, per germline. The CDR3 is CASSQDAPRPGEQFF. In DNA, the CDR3 is TGCGCCAGCAGCCAAGATGCCCCCCGACCCGGTGAGCAGTTCTTC.

The chain couples TRBV7-2 to TRBJ2-1; 8 nucleotides line up with TRBD2. CDR1 and CDR2 (germline): SGHTA, FQGNSA. With 1 base clipped from V and 2 bases from J, the junction kept 4 bases outside the gene matches. This CDR3 is built from 16 residues. CDR3 sequence reads: CASSLDPGLAYNEQFF. The CDR3 DNA follows: TGTGCCAGCAGCTTAGATCCGGGACTAGCCTACAATGAGCAGTTCTTC. Drawing the rest from reference TRBV7-2 and TRBJ2-1, the complete variable domain is GAGVSQSPSNKVTEKGKDVELRCDPISGHTALYWYRQSLGQGLEFLIYFQGNSAPDKSGLPSDRFSAERTGGSVSTLTIQRTQQEDSAVYLCASSLDPGLAYNEQFFGPGTRLTVL.

This clonotype has just a few counts. A much larger clone differs by one base, so this may be a read error. This sequence joins TRBV6-2 or TRBV6-3 and TRBJ1-1; D gene ambiguous. In germline, CDR1 is MNHEY, CDR2 SVGEGT. The V end lost 2 bases, the J end lost 4 bases, and 5 bases lay between the germline ends. The CDR3 is 12 amino acids. CDR3 coding DNA: TGTGCCAGCAGTTACAGGACCACTGAAGCTTTCTTT. It is translated as CASSYRTTEAFF.

As to this clonotype: A much larger clone lies a single base off, so this may be a read error. This chain connects TRBV30 to TRBJ2-7, with no clear D. The CDR3 length is 13 residues. Looked up from germline, CDR1 is GTSNPN and CDR2 is SVGIG (reference sequence). Trimming left V 1 base short and J 2 bases short, with 9 bases between. CDR3 DNA: TGTGCCTGGAGTGCCCCGGCCACCTACGAGCAGTACTTC. Its protein product is CAWSAPATYEQYF.

This chain joins TRBV5-6 and TRBJ2-1; 9 nucleotides line up with TRBD1. J gave up 7 bases and V 3 bases, and 5 bases lay outside the gene matches. Germline assignment: CDR1 SGHDT and CDR2 YYEEEE. The CDR3 covers 14 residues. The CDR3 bases are TGTGCCAGCAGCTCGACAGGGGGAGCGAATGAGCAGTTCTTC. Residues: CASSSTGGANEQFF.

This chain joins TRBV7-6 and TRBJ2-6, with D perhaps matching TRBD1 or TRBD2 (5 bases each). V dropped 1 base and J dropped 2 bases, with 15 bases sitting between them. Per germline, CDR1 SGHVS and CDR2 FNYEAQ. This CDR3 region has 18 residues. The CDR3 nucleotides are TGTGCCAGCAGCTTAGACCGGGACGTTCTTACTGGGGCCAACGTCCTGACTTTC. Translation gives CASSLDRDVLTGANVLTF.